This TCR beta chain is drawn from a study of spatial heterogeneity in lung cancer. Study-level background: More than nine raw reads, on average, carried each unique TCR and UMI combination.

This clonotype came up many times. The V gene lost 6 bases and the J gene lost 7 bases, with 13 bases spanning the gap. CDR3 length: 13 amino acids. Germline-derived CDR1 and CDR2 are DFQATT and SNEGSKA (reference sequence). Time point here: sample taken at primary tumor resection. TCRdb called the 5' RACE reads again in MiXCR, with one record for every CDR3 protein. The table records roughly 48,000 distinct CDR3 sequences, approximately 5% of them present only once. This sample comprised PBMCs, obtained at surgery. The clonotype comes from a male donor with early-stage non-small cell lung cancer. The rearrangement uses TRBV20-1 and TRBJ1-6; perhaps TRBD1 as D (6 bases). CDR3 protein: CSAVTGGNSPLHF. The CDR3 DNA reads TGCAGTGCCGTGACAGGAGGCAATTCACCCCTCCACTTT.